This TCR beta chain is drawn from a study of shared clonotypes between healthy human individuals. Repertoires were generated with immunoSEQ multiplex PCR, while TCRdb's copy carries only in-frame clones and drops some. The repertoire holds more than 2 million clones, under 97% seen once, with around 0.13% in the top ten. CDR3 length equals 15 residues. Germline V gene sequence: CDR1 MNHNS, CDR2 SASEGT. Unmatched junction bases numbered 10, after V lost 4 bases and J lost 7 bases. As concerns this clone: Antigen unknown.

Study results and caveats: Approximately 5% was the fraction of naive CD4 clonotypes found shared across several donors. Against clonotypes common to all four donors, non-shared ones had lower generation probabilities. Depth was large, yet rarefaction showed that sorted-subset sequencing was incomplete.

The sequenced sample consisted of naive CD4+ T cells sorted from blood. The subset: CD45RA+ positively selected. The sequence was obtained from a man aged 18 to 30 in good health. This chain links TRBV6-1 with TRBJ2-1; TRBD2 matches at 7 bases. In DNA form, the CDR3 reads TGTGCCAGCAGTGCGCCCGAGCGGGGCCGGAATGAGCAGTTCTTC. Its protein product is CASSAPERGRNEQFF.